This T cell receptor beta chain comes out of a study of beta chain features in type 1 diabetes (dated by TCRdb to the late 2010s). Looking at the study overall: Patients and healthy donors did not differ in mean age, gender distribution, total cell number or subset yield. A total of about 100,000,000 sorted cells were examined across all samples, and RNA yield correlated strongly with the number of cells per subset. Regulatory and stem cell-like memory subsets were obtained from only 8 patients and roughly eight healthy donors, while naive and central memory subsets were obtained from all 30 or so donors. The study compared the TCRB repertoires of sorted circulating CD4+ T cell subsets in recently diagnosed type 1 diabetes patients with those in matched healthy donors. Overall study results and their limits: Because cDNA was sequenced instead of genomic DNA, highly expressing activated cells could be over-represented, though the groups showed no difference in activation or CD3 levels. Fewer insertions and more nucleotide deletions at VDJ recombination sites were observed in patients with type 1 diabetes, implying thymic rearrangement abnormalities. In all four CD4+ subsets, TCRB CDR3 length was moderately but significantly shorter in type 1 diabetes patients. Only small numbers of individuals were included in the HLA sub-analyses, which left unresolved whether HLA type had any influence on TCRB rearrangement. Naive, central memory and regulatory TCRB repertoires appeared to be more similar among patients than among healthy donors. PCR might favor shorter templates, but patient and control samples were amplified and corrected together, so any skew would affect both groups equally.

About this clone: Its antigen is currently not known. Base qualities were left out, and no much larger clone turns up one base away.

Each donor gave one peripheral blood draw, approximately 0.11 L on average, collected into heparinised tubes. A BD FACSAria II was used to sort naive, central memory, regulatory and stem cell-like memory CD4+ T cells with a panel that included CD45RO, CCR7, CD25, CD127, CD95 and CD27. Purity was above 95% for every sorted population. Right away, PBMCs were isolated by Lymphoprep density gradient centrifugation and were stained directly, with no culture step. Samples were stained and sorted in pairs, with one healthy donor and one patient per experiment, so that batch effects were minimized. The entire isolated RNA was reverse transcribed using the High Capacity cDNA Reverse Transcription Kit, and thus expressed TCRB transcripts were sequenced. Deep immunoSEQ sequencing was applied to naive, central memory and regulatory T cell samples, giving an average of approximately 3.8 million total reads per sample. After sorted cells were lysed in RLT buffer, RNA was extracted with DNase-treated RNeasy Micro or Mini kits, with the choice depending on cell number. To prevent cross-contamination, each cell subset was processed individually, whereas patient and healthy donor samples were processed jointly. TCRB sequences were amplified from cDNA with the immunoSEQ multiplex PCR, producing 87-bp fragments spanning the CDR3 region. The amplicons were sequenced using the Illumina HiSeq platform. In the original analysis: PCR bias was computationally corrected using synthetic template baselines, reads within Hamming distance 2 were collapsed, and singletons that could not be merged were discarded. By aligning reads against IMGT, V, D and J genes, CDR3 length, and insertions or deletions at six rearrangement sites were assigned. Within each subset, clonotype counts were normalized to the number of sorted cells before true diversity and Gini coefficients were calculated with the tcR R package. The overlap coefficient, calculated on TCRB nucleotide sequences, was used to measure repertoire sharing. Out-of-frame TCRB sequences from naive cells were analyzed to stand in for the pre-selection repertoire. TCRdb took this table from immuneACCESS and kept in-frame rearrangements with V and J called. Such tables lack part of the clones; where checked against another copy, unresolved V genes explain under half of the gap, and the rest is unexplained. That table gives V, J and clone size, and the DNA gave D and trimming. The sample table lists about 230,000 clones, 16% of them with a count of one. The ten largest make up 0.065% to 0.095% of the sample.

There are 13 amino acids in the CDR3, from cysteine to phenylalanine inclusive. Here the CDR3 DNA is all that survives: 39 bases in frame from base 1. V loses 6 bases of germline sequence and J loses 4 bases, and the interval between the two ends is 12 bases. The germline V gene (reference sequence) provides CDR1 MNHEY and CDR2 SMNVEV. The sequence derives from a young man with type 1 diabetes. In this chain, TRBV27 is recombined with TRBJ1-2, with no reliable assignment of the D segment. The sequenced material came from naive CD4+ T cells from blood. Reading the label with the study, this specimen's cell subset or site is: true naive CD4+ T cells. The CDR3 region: CASSTVSSYGYTF. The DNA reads TGTGCCAGCAGCACAGTCTCCAGCTATGGCTACACCTTC.